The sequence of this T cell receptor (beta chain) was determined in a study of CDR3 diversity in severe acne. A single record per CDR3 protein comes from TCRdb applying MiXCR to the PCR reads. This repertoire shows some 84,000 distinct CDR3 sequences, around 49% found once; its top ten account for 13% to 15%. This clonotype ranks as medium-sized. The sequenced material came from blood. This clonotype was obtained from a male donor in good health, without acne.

In DNA, the CDR3 is TGTGCCATCAGTGAGTCGTTGGACACCTCCTACGAGCAGTACTTC. This encodes CAISESLDTSYEQYF. The chain carries TRBV10-3 and TRBJ2-7, with D maybe TRBD1 (5 bases). This CDR3 spans 15 amino acids. The germline V gene has CDR1 ENHRY and CDR2 SYGVKD. Between the trimmed V and J ends, which lost 0 bases and 0 bases, there was a span of 9 bases.